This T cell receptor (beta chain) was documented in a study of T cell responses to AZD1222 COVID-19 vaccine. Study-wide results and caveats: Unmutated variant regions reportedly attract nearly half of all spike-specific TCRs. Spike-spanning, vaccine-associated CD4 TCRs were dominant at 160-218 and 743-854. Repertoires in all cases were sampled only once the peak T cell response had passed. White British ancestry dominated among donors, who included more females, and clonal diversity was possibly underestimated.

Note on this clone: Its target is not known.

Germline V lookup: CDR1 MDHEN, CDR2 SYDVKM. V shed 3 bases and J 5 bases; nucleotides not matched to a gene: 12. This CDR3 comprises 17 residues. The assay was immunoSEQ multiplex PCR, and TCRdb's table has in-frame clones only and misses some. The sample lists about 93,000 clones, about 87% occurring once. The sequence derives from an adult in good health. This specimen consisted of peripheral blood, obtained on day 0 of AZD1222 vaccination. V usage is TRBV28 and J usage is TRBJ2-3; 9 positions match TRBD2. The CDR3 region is CASSFYGLAGRVDTQYF. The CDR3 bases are TGTGCCAGCAGTTTTTACGGGCTAGCGGGAAGAGTAGATACGCAGTATTTT.